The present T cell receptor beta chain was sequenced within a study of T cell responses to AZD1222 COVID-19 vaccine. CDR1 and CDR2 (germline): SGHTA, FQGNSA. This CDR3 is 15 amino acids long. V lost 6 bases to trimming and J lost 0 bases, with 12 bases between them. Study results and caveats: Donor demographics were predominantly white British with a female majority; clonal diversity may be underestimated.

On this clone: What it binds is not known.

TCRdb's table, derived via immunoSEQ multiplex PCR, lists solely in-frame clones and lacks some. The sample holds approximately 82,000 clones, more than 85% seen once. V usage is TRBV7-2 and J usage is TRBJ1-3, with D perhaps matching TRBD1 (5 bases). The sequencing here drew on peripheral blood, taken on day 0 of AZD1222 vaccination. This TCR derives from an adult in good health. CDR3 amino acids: CASRSGPGSGNTIYF. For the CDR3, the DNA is TGTGCCAGCAGGTCGGGACCGGGCTCTGGAAACACCATATATTTT. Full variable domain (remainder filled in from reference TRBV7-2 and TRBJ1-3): GAGVSQSPSNKVTEKGKDVELRCDPISGHTALYWYRQSLGQGLEFLIYFQGNSAPDKSGLPSDRFSAERTGGSVSTLTIQRTQQEDSAVYLCASRSGPGSGNTIYFGEGSWLTVV.